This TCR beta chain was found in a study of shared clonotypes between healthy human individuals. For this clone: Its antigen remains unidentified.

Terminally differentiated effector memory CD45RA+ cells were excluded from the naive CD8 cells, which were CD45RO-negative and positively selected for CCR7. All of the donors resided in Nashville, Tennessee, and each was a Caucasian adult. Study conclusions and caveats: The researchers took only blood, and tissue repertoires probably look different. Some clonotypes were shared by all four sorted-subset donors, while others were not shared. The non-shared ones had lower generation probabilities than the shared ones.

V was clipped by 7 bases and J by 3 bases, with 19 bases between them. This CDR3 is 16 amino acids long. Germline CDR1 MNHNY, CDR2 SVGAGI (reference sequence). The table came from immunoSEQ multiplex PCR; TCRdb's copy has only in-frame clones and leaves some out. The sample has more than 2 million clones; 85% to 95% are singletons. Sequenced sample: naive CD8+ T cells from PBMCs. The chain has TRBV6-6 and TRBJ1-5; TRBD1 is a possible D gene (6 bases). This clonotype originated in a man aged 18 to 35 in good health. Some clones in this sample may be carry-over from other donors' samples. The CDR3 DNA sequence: TGTGCCAGCATCGGGGGGCAGAGGGAATACAATCAGCCCCAGCATTTT. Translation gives CASIGGQREYNQPQHF.